This record looks at one TCR beta chain sequence and its context. Its specificity is not known. This record comes from a study of response to subunit inactivated influenza vaccine. Study results and limitations: Every seasonal influenza vaccination brings in few new T cells, the authors suggested.

TCRdb re-derived calls from the RT-PCR reads in MiXCR, one entry per CDR3 protein. The data show about 520,000 distinct CDR3 sequences, 25% seen once. With 1 base clipped from V and 4 bases from J, the junction kept 5 bases outside the gene matches. The CDR3 length is 14 residues. CDR1 and CDR2 from the germline V gene are DFQATT and SNEGSKA (reference sequence). The chain is built from TRBV20-1 and TRBJ2-3; 7 bases map to TRBD2. The sample consisted of CD4+ T cells sorted from PBMCs, taken roughly 5 days after vaccination. The sequence came from a man in his forties or fifties who received an inactivated influenza vaccine. The CDR3 coding sequence is TGCAGTGCTAGAGGGCGGGGGAACGCAGATACGCAGTATTTT. It encodes CSARGRGNADTQYF.